This TCR beta chain was captured in a study of T-cell memory formation after mild COVID-19. CDR1 is KGHSH and CDR2 is LQKENI in the germline V gene. The V and J ends lost 1 base and 1 base respectively, with 12 bases between them. The CDR3 has 16 residues. TCRdb used MiXCR to reprocess the 5' RACE reads, holding one entry per CDR3 protein. The table includes about 180,000 distinct CDR3 sequences, around 18% detected once. This receptor was obtained from a man younger than 35 who had mild COVID-19 (a few samples of this study predate the infection). Cell type and time point are not known. Source material: PBMCs or a T cell subset sorted from them (not recorded which). The chain has TRBV18 and TRBJ2-3; TRBD1 is a possible D gene (6 bases). The CDR3 sequence is CASSPRSGARTDTQYF. In nucleotides, the CDR3 is TGTGCCAGCTCACCACGGTCAGGGGCTCGCACAGATACGCAGTATTTT. Drawing the rest from reference TRBV18 and TRBJ2-3, the complete variable domain is NAGVMQNPRHLVRRRGQEARLRCSPMKGHSHVYWYRQLPEEGLKFMVYLQKENIIDESGMPKERFSAEFPKEGPSILRIQQVVRGDSAAYFCASSPRSGARTDTQYFGPGTRLTVL.